The rows below give T cell receptor beta chains drawn from one sample of a study of PD-L1 blockade in urothelial cancer. Method: immunoSEQ multiplex PCR; TCRdb's copy keeps in-frame clones and lacks some. Of about 30,000 clones in the sample, roughly 76% are singletons; the top ten hold about 1.9%. Sample: PBMCs, taken around atezolizumab (anti-PD-L1) treatment. These receptors were collected from a man between 50 and 59 years old with urothelial cancer. The CDR3 runs from the conserved cysteine through the conserved F or W. Each record gives: clone size, J gene, D gene, V gene, CDR3 protein, CDR3 DNA. The D gene is left open where the match is weak. Some rows mark clone size as missing; the rest say once, few, many or name a class of expanded clone.

few	TRBJ2-5	.	TRBV5-1	CASSLAGSQETQYF	TGCGCCAGCAGCTTGGCCGGGTCCCAAGAGACCCAGTACTTC
.	TRBJ1-4	.	TRBV6-6	CASSYRGTNEKLFF	TGTGCCAGCAGTTACAGGGGAACTAATGAAAAACTGTTTTTT
.	TRBJ1-1	.	TRBV7-3	CASSPGGQNTEAFF	TGTGCCAGCAGCCCCGGGGGTCAGAACACTGAAGCTTTCTTT
.	TRBJ1-3	.	TRBV7-8	CASSYSGNSGNTIYF	TGTGCCAGCAGCTACTCGGGGAACTCTGGAAACACCATATATTTT
.	TRBJ2-3	.	TRBV5-6	CASSLGGRADTQYF	TGTGCCAGCAGCTTGGGGGGGCGGGCAGATACGCAGTATTTT
once	TRBJ2-7	TRBD1	TRBV6-6	CASSYYRGAYEQYF	TGTGCCAGCAGTTACTACAGGGGAGCCTACGAGCAGTACTTC
.	TRBJ2-1	TRBD1	TRBV18	CASSRSTGFNEQFF	TGTGCCAGCTCACGGTCGACAGGGTTCAATGAGCAGTTCTTC
.	TRBJ2-7	.	TRBV27	CASSLQQGYEQYF	TGTGCCAGCAGTTTACAACAGGGTTACGAGCAGTACTTC
.	TRBJ1-1	.	TRBV7-8	CASSLQGRSEAFF	TGTGCCAGCAGCTTGCAAGGGAGGTCTGAAGCTTTCTTT
.	TRBJ2-2	.	TRBV18	CASSPRSSQTANTGELFF	TGTGCCAGCTCACCGCGCTCCTCACAGACAGCGAACACCGGGGAGCTGTTTTTT
once	TRBJ2-1	TRBD2	TRBV19	CASSIMAGGYNEQFF	TGTGCCAGTAGTATAATGGCGGGAGGATACAATGAGCAGTTCTTC
once	TRBJ1-3	.	TRBV4-2	CASSQAGTSSGNTIYF	TGTGCCAGCAGCCAAGCGGGGACATCTTCTGGAAACACCATATATTTT
.	TRBJ1-4	TRBD1	TRBV7-9	CASSSGQVWSEKLFF	TGTGCCAGCAGCTCCGGACAGGTCTGGTCTGAAAAACTGTTTTTT
.	TRBJ2-3	TRBD1	TRBV6-5	CASSWGQGFSDTQYF	TGTGCCAGCAGCTGGGGACAGGGGTTTTCAGATACGCAGTATTTT
.	TRBJ1-1	TRBD1	TRBV18	CASSPTEQGKAFF	TGTGCCAGCTCACCAACGGAACAGGGGAAGGCTTTCTTT
.	TRBJ1-6	TRBD1	TRBV6-4	CASSDSGTGNSPLHF	TGTGCCAGCAGTGACTCCGGGACAGGGAATTCACCCCTCCACTTT
once	TRBJ1-3	.	TRBV19	CASSIAESSGNTIYF	TGTGCCAGTAGTATTGCGGAGAGCTCTGGAAACACCATATATTTT
.	TRBJ2-1	TRBD2	TRBV19	CATSLAGDVNEQFF	TGTGCCACGTCCCTAGCGGGAGACGTTAATGAGCAGTTCTTC
.	TRBJ1-2	.	TRBV4-1	CASSSLPTGYYGYTF	TGCGCCAGCAGCTCCTTACCGACAGGCTACTATGGCTACACCTTC
.	TRBJ2-6	TRBD1	TRBV5-1	CASSFTPPGQGARGANVLTF	TGCGCCAGCAGCTTTACCCCCCCGGGACAGGGGGCAAGAGGGGCCAACGTCCTGACTTTC
.	TRBJ1-4	.	TRBV5-5	CASSLGAGYNEKLFF	TGTGCCAGCAGCTTGGGGGCAGGGTATAATGAAAAACTGTTTTTT
.	TRBJ2-3	.	TRBV5-8	CASSSPSAFVAADTQYF	TGTGCCAGCAGCTCCCCCAGCGCATTCGTCGCAGCAGATACGCAGTATTTT
.	TRBJ1-2	.	TRBV6-5	CASSYWGPTYGYTF	TGTGCCAGCAGTTACTGGGGGCCGACCTATGGCTACACCTTC
few	TRBJ2-3	TRBD2	TRBV2	CASSDLRLAGTPDTQYF	TGTGCCAGCAGTGATTTGCGTCTAGCGGGAACTCCAGATACGCAGTATTTT
.	TRBJ2-1	TRBD2	TRBV5-6	CASSPSLNAGGANEQFF	TGTGCCAGCAGCCCCTCCCTTAACGCGGGGGGTGCCAATGAGCAGTTCTTC
.	TRBJ1-2	.	TRBV2	CASSTEGYTF	TGTGCCAGCAGTACAGAAGGCTACACCTTC
.	TRBJ1-5	.	TRBV5-1	CASSLISGAHQPQHF	TGCGCCAGCAGCTTGATTTCAGGGGCTCATCAGCCCCAGCATTTT
few	TRBJ2-1	TRBD2	TRBV4-1	CASSQGISGGAEFF	TGCGCCAGCAGCCAAGGAATTAGCGGGGGGGCCGAGTTCTTC
.	TRBJ1-1	.	TRBV6-1	CASSAKGLTEAFF	TGTGCCAGCAGTGCGAAGGGGCTGACTGAAGCTTTCTTT
.	TRBJ1-5	.	TRBV18	CASSPSVSNQPQHF	TGTGCCAGCTCACCATCCGTAAGCAATCAGCCCCAGCATTTT
.	TRBJ1-2	TRBD1	TRBV11-2	CASSPGQGARYGYTF	TGTGCCAGCAGCCCGGGACAGGGGGCGCGGTATGGCTACACCTTC
.	TRBJ2-5	TRBD2	TRBV30	CAWSLGLAGETQYF	TGTGCCTGGAGTCTGGGACTAGCGGGAGAGACCCAGTACTTC
.	TRBJ2-2	TRBD1	TRBV25-1	CASGDSNTGELFF	TGTGCCAGCGGGGACAGTAACACCGGGGAGCTGTTTTTT
few	TRBJ2-1	TRBD2	TRBV5-6	CASSLASSGTPLEQFF	TGTGCCAGCAGCTTGGCGTCTAGCGGGACGCCATTGGAGCAGTTCTTC
.	TRBJ2-5	TRBD2	TRBV23-1	CASSQSGGEETQYF	TGCGCCAGCAGTCAATCGGGAGGGGAAGAGACCCAGTACTTC
.	TRBJ1-2	TRBD1	TRBV18	CASSPAGTGGHYGYTF	TGTGCCAGCTCACCAGCGGGGACAGGGGGACACTATGGCTACACCTTC
.	TRBJ2-5	TRBD2	TRBV18	CASSPPTSGRETQYF	TGTGCCAGCTCACCTCCGACTAGCGGTAGAGAGACCCAGTACTTC
.	TRBJ1-1	.	TRBV5-1	CASSFNRVNTEAFF	TGCGCCAGCAGCTTTAACAGAGTGAACACTGAAGCTTTCTTT
.	TRBJ1-6	.	TRBV2	CASSWDSNSPLHF	TGTGCCAGCAGTTGGGACTCAAATTCACCCCTCCACTTT
few	TRBJ1-6	.	TRBV2	CASSGPRRGDSPLHF	TGTGCCAGCAGTGGCCCCCGCAGAGGCGATTCACCCCTCCACTTT
.	TRBJ1-4	TRBD1	TRBV10-2	CASRRGQASTNEKLFF	TGCGCCAGCAGGAGAGGACAGGCTTCAACTAATGAAAAACTGTTTTTT
once	TRBJ1-5	.	TRBV6-1	CASRQGSWQPQHF	TGTGCCAGCAGACAGGGTAGTTGGCAGCCCCAGCATTTT
.	TRBJ2-3	.	TRBV10-3	CAISESYSTDTQYF	TGTGCCATCAGTGAGTCCTATAGCACAGATACGCAGTATTTT
once	TRBJ1-1	TRBD1	TRBV27	CASRGDRDSAFF	TGTGCCAGCAGGGGGGACAGGGATTCAGCTTTCTTT
.	TRBJ2-2	.	TRBV6-6	CASSYSQNTGELFF	TGTGCCAGCAGCTACTCACAGAACACCGGGGAGCTGTTTTTT
.	TRBJ2-7	.	TRBV6-5	CASSSDSFLYEQYF	TGTGCCAGCAGTTCTGACAGTTTTCTCTACGAGCAGTACTTC
.	TRBJ2-3	TRBD2	TRBV10-1	CASSELLAGDTQYF	TGCGCCAGCAGTGAGTTATTAGCGGGAGATACGCAGTATTTT
.	TRBJ2-6	.	TRBV5-1	CASSLVQVSGANVLTF	TGCGCCAGCAGCTTAGTACAAGTCTCTGGGGCCAACGTCCTGACTTTC
.	TRBJ2-1	TRBD1	TRBV7-3	CASSLNPRQGAPPVF	TGTGCCAGCAGCTTAAACCCTCGACAGGGCGCCCCCCCGGTCTTC
.	TRBJ1-5	.	TRBV28	CASSLLGRAGVENQPQHF	TGTGCCAGCAGTTTACTGGGTCGCGCCGGGGTCGAGAATCAGCCCCAGCATTTT
.	TRBJ2-6	TRBD1	TRBV4-2	CASSQERQGIRSGANVLTF	TGTGCCAGCAGCCAAGAACGACAGGGGATTCGGTCCGGGGCCAACGTCCTGACTTTC
.	TRBJ1-2	TRBD1	TRBV29-1	CSVAPPRGRDGYTF	TGCAGCGTTGCCCCCCCCAGGGGGCGGGATGGCTACACCTTC
.	TRBJ2-7	TRBD1	TRBV18	CASSPRTGEVYEQYF	TGTGCCAGCTCACCCCGGACAGGGGAAGTCTACGAGCAGTACTTC
.	TRBJ1-5	TRBD1	TRBV30	CAWGLGAGGQPQHF	TGTGCCTGGGGTTTAGGGGCAGGGGGACAGCCCCAGCATTTT